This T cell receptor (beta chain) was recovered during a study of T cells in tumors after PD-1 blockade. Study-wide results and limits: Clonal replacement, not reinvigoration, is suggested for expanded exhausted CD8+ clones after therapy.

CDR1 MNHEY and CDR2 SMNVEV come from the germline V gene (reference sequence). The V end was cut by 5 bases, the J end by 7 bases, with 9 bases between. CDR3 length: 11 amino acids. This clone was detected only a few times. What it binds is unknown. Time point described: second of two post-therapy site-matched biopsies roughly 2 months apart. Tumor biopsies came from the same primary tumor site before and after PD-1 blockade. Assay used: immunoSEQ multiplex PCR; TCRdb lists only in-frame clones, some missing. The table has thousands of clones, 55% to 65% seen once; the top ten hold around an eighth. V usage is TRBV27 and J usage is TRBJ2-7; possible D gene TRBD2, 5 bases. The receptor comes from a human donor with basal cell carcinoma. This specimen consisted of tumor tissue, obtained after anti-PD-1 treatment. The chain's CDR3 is CASSPREEQYF. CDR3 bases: TGTGCCAGCAGTCCGAGGGAAGAGCAGTACTTC.